This entry is about one T cell receptor (beta chain). Its recognized antigen is unknown. No base qualities exist here, and no much larger clone lies one base off it. The sample belongs to a study of regulatory T cells in long-lasting Graves disease (dated by TCRdb to about 2021). Concerning the study at large: Persistent Graves' disease was defined as persistently positive TSH receptor autoantibodies together with antithyroid drug treatment for over 5 years. This study used TCR sequencing and RNA sequencing of peripheral blood to compare persistent Graves' disease patients against newly diagnosed Graves' disease patients. The study took place in China and was registered as a clinical trial. A total of roughly 33 samples were covered by TCR sequencing, comprising approximately 13 persistent and 20 or so newly diagnosed Graves' disease patients. Antithyroid drugs had been taken for approximately 9.7 years on average by persistent Graves' disease patients in the clinical cohort.

Broad study findings and their caveats: Persistent patients shared more public clonotypes among themselves (around 2,700) than newly diagnosed patients did (over 900). Compared with newly diagnosed patients, persistent Graves' disease patients had lower TCR Shannon entropy and fewer highly expanded clones, which suggests clonal expansion. The authors noted that the small sample size was a limitation that may lower accuracy. Peripheral blood alone was examined, since thyroid tissue, which constituted the primary lesion, could not be accessed. Sequencing and analysis were restricted to the TCR beta chain.

Interpreted using the paper, the time point label stands for: persistent/refractory GD, antithyroid drugs over 5 years with positive TRAb. For both TCR sequencing and RNA sequencing, RNA was extracted from PBMCs in TRIzol. The diagnosis of Graves' disease followed American Thyroid Association guidelines. The patients came from an endocrinology department in Xi'an, China. From each patient, approximately 10 milliliters of peripheral blood was collected into an EDTA anticoagulant tube. Ficoll Paque Plus density gradient separation was used to isolate PBMCs, and no additional T cell sorting was done. RNA quality was checked with an Agilent 2100 Bioanalyzer and agarose gel, and concentration with a NanoDrop 2000. The library relied on multiplex PCR. The instrument was an Illumina HiSeq 4000. To build TCR beta libraries, CDR3 regions were amplified by Arm-PCR using iRepertoire HTBI primers. PCR products were gel purified before sequencing. As for the original processing: Across samples, about 63 TRBV and 13 to 15 TRBJ segments were identified and used for gene usage analysis of CDR3 amino acid clonotypes. COPE and FqMerger were used to merge filtered high-quality paired reads into contigs. BLAST was used to align contigs to IMGT TRBV, TRBD and TRBJ reference genes, with CDR3 defined following IMGT. Highly expanded clones were defined as clonotypes with a frequency above 0.1%. Shannon entropy served as the measure of repertoire diversity, while the Gini coefficient captured V-J evenness. A clonotype found in more than one individual was treated as public. The raw public reads went through TCRdb reprocessing: fastp at Q25, MiXCR clone calling, in-frame beta chains kept. Rows with a matching CDR3 protein are joined into one entry that keeps the most common DNA and genes. TCRdb, not the authors, supplied the V and J calls. The table for this sample lists about 400,000 distinct CDR3 sequences; less than 25% of them were counted only once. 20% to 25% of the sample is held by the ten biggest clonotypes.

Sequencing used peripheral blood mononuclear cells (PBMCs), obtained when the disease was refractory, from a patient treated with antithyroid drugs. The source is a female donor with Graves disease.

The nucleotide sequence reads as follows: TGTGCCAGTAGTAGCTCCTTTAGGGGGGATTTCTCCTACGAGCAGTACTTC. Translated, it gives CASSSSFRGDFSYEQYF. This chain is built from TRBV7-2 and TRBJ2-7; the D call could be TRBD1 or TRBD2, with each sharing 6 bases. The germline V gene supplies CDR1 SGHTA and CDR2 FQGNSA. Measured from the cysteine to the phenylalanine, the CDR3 is 17 residues long. Only the CDR3 region is kept as DNA, spanning 51 bases read in frame from base 1. Deletion took 9 bases off V and 0 bases off J, with a span of 24 bases between the germline ends. Outside the CDR3, residues come from the reference TRBV7-2 and TRBJ2-7 proteins, so the full variable domain is: GAGVSQSPSNKVTEKGKDVELRCDPISGHTALYWYRQSLGQGLEFLIYFQGNSAPDKSGLPSDRFSAERTGGSVSTLTIQRTQQEDSAVYLCASSSSFRGDFSYEQYFGPGTRLTVT.